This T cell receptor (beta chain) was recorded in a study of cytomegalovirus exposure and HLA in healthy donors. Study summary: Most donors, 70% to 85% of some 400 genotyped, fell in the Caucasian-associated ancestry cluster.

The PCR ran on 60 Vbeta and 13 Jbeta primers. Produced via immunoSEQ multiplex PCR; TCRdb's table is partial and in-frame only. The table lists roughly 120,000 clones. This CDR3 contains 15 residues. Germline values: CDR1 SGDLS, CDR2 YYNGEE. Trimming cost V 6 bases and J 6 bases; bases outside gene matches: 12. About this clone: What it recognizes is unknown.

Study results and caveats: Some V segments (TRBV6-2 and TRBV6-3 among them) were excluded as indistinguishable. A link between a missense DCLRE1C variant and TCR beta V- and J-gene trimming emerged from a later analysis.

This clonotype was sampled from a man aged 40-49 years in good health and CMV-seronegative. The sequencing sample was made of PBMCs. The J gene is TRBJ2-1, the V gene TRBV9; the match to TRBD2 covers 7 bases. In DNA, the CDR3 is TGTGCCAGCATCTCGCGGAGCGGGACCCTCAATGAGCAGTTCTTC. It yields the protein CASISRSGTLNEQFF.